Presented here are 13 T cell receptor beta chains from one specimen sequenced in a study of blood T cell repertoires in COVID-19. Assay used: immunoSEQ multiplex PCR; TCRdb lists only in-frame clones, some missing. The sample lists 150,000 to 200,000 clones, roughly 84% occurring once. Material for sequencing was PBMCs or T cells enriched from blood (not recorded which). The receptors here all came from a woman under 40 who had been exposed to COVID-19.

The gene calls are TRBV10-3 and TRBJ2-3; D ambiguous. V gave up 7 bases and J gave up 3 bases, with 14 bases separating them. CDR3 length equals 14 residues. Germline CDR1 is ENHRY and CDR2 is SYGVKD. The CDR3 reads CAIMKEIETDTQYF. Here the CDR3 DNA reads TGTGCCATCATGAAGGAGATCGAAACAGATACGCAGTATTTT.

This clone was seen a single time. The CDR3 loop is CASFWTGGEAFF. The CDR3 DNA reads as TGTGCCAGCTTCTGGACAGGGGGTGAAGCTTTCTTT. V gene TRBV6-5 combines with J gene TRBJ1-1; 10 nucleotides agree with TRBD1. The CDR3 sequence is 12 residues long. Germline CDR1 MNHEY, CDR2 SVGAGI. V lost 8 bases, J lost 7 bases, and 4 bases stayed unmatched.

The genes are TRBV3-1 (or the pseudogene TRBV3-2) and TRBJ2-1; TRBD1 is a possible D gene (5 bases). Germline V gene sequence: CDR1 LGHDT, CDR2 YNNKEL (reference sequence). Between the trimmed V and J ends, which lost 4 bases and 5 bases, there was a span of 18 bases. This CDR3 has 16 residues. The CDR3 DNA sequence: TGTGCCAGCAGCCTCCGACAGTGGAAGGCTGACAATGAGCAGTTCTTC. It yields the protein CASSLRQWKADNEQFF.

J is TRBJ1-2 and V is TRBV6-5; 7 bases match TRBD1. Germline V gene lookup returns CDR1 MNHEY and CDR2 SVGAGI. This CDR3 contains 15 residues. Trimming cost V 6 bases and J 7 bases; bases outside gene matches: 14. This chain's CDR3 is CASSPQGGVLGGYTF. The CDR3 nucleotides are TGTGCCAGCAGCCCCCAGGGGGGCGTCTTGGGTGGCTACACCTTC.

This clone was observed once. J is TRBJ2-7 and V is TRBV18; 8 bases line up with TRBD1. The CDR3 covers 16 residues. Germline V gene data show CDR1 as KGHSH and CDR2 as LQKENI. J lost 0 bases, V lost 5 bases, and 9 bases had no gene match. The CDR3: CASSFGQGSSSYEQYF. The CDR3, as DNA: TGTGCCAGCTCATTCGGACAGGGATCGAGCTCCTACGAGCAGTACTTC.

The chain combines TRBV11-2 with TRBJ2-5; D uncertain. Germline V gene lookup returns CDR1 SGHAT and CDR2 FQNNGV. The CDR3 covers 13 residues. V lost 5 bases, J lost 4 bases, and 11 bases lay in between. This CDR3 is CASSPESRETQYF. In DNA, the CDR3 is TGTGCCAGCAGCCCCGAGTCCCGAGAGACCCAGTACTTC.

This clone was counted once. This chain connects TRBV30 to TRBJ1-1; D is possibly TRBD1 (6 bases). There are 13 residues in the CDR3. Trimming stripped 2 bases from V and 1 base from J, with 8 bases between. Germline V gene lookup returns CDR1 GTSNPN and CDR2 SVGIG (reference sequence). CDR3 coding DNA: TGTGCCTGGAGTATACAGGGGAACACTGAAGCTTTCTTT. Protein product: CAWSIQGNTEAFF. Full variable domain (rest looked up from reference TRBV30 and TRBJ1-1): SQTIHQWPATLVQPVGSPLSLECTVEGTSNPNLYWYRQAAGRGLQLLFYSVGIGQISSEVPQNLSASRPQDRQFILSSKKLLLSDSGFYLCAWSIQGNTEAFFGQGTRLTVV.

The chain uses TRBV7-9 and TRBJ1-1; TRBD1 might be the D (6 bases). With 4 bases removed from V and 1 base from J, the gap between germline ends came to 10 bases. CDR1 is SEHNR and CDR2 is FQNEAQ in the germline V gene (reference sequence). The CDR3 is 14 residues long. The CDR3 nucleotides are TGTGCCAGCAGCTCCGAAGGGGGGAACACTGAAGCTTTCTTT. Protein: CASSSEGGNTEAFF.

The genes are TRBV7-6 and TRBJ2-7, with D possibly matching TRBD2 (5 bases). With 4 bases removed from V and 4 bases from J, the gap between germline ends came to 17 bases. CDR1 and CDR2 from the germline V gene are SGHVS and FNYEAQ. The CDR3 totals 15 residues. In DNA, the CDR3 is TGTGCCAGCAGCTCCTTAGGTAGCGCCCTATACGAGCAGTACTTC. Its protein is CASSSLGSALYEQYF.

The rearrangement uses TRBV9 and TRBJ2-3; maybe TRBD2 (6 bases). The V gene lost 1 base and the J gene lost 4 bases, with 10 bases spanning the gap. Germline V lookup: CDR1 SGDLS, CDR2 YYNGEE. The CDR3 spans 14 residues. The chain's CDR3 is CASSVRGNSDTQYF. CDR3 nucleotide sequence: TGTGCCAGCAGCGTACGCGGGAACTCAGATACGCAGTATTTT.

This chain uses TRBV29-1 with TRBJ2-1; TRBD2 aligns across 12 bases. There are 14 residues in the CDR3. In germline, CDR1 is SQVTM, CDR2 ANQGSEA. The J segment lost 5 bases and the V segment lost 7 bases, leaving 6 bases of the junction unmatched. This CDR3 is CSATTSGGNNEQFF. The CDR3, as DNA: TGCAGCGCAACCACTAGCGGGGGGAACAATGAGCAGTTCTTC.

The CDR3 DNA is TGTGCCAGCAGTTTTAACAGGCCGACGGCTGAAGCTTTCTTT. As protein: CASSFNRPTAEAFF. The chain uses TRBV27 and TRBJ1-1; perhaps TRBD1 as D (5 bases). V was clipped by 3 bases and J by 6 bases, with 14 bases between them. Germline assignment: CDR1 MNHEY and CDR2 SMNVEV (reference sequence). The CDR3 is made up of 14 amino acids.

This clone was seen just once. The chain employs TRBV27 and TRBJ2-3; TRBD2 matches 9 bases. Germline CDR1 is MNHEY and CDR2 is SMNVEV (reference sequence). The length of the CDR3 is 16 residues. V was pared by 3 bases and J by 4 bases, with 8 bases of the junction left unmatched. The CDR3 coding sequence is TGTGCCAGCAGTTTTGGGTTGCGGGGGGGAGCAGATACGCAGTATTTT. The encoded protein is CASSFGLRGGADTQYF.